These T cell receptor beta chains were read from a single sample in a study of shared clonotypes between healthy human individuals. Assay: immunoSEQ multiplex PCR; the TCRdb copy retains only in-frame clones and omits some. The table shows around 2,000,000 clones, with roughly 91% occurring only once. The specimen sequenced was naive CD8+ T cells from PBMCs. The receptors come from a man aged 18 to 30 in good health. Some clones in this sample may be carry-over from other donors' samples. Both conserved end residues are trimmed from each CDR3.

v_call	j_call	cdr3_aa
TRBV7-9	TRBJ2-3	ASSLVAGVEGDTQY
TRBV28	TRBJ2-7	ASSRIPNLSYEQY
TRBV4-1	TRBJ2-5	ASSPPTPQGPQETQY
TRBV14	TRBJ2-6	ASSQGDGEWVSGANVLT
TRBV27	TRBJ2-1	ASSPSTSGLGEQF
TRBV5-6	TRBJ2-3	ASSLAGASTDTQY
TRBV27	TRBJ1-1	ASSVQGARTEAF
TRBV10-1	TRBJ2-3	ASSESYGAPPDTQY
TRBV10-2	TRBJ2-7	ASSEPGQGSYEQY
TRBV5-1	TRBJ2-1	ASSAVAARTYNEQF
TRBV6-4	TRBJ1-1	ASSPGTMNTEAF
TRBV15	TRBJ1-1	ATSRADTEAF
TRBV6-5	TRBJ1-3	ASSYSLGLGNTIY
TRBV5-4	TRBJ1-2	ASSSGTGGRYGYT
TRBV6-5	TRBJ2-5	ASSRPEETQY
TRBV7-8	TRBJ2-1	ASSLEGLADNNEQF
TRBV29-1	TRBJ2-1	SVEGGAAQF
TRBV29-1	TRBJ2-7	SVESDSEQY
TRBV7-9	TRBJ1-1	ASSYQGVEAF
TRBV7-8	TRBJ1-1	ASRAGTITEAF
TRBV4-2	TRBJ2-2	ASSQGRESFNTGELF
TRBV11-2	TRBJ1-1	ASSLDFRYSFTEAF
TRBV28	TRBJ1-5	ASSPTGASSQPQH
TRBV9	TRBJ2-1	ASSVAGARTYNEQF
TRBV28	TRBJ1-2	ASSNPGQGNYGYT
TRBV11-3	TRBJ2-5	ASQGYGSETQY
TRBV2	TRBJ1-2	ASSEGTEPNYGYT
TRBV27	TRBJ1-5	ASSPVGAPNQPQH
TRBV25-1	TRBJ2-1	ASSELNEQF
TRBV25-1	TRBJ2-1	ASSEWASGTVNEQF
TRBV29-1	TRBJ1-1	SVALMNTEAF
TRBV28	TRBJ2-1	ASSPVAAGVSYEQF
TRBV19	TRBJ1-2	ASSTVSGYT
TRBV6-5	TRBJ2-3	ASTPSPAAEGY
TRBV2	TRBJ2-1	ASPKRTGNEQF
TRBV9	TRBJ2-1	ASSTRTSDQGDEQF
TRBV10-3	TRBJ2-3	AISDFDSTDTQY
TRBV7-2	TRBJ2-7	ASSFFWLGDYEQY
TRBV7-9	TRBJ1-1	ASSLGRGLATEAF
TRBV7-8	TRBJ1-2	ASSFSAGTGVNYGYT
TRBV7-8	TRBJ1-1	ASSLVYQITPNTEAF
TRBV6-6	TRBJ1-1	ASSYLSGTANTEAF
TRBV12-2	TRBJ1-1	ASRARDTTEAF
TRBV27	TRBJ2-3	ASIGGVGTDTQY
TRBV7-9	TRBJ1-3	ASSKDRADTIY
TRBV2	TRBJ2-7	ASRSYEQY
TRBV28	TRBJ2-5	ASNTDREEQETQY
TRBV14	TRBJ2-7	ASSFGQHYEQY
TRBV9	TRBJ2-7	ASSVVAGVGYEQY
TRBV5-1	TRBJ2-5	ASSPAPQTQETQY
TRBV11-2	TRBJ2-7	ASSLTEVREQY
TRBV10-3	TRBJ1-1	AISGGSLVPEAF
TRBV5-1	TRBJ2-1	ASQLAGGTYNEQF
TRBV7-3	TRBJ2-2	ASSPPHFTGELF
TRBV9	TRBJ1-1	ASSVVGTPNTEAF
TRBV28	TRBJ2-2	ASSLNYANTGELF
TRBV7-9	TRBJ1-4	ASSLEPRGHEKLF
TRBV4-1	TRBJ1-2	ASSQDPPGQITYGYT
TRBV29-1	TRBJ1-2	SAKTGGDGYT
TRBV9	TRBJ1-2	ASSVGRDGYT